This T cell receptor (beta chain) emerged from a study of response to subunit inactivated influenza vaccine (dated by TCRdb to 2016 to 2019). With regard to the full study: To follow how T cells responded to a trivalent subunit inactivated influenza vaccine, the researchers relied on deep quantitative profiling of the T cell receptor repertoire.

This clonotype turned up a few times. No cognate antigen has been identified for it. Base-call qualities are not available, and no considerably larger clone is one nucleotide away. The library relied on RT-PCR. Sequencing was carried out with an Illumina HiSeq 2500. TCRdb handled the public reads itself, with Q25 trimming in fastp and clone calling in MiXCR, and kept productive beta chains. Rows are unified per CDR3 protein, each entry keeping the most common DNA and genes. This sample comprises around 570,000 distinct CDR3 sequences, under 9% of them detected only once. Together, the top ten hold under 15% of the sample. General study outcomes and caveats: The authors suggested that each seasonal influenza vaccination may recruit only a limited number of new T cells.

This material consisted of PBMCs from blood, taken less than 25 months after vaccination. The origin of this receptor is a man aged 45 to 70 who received an inactivated influenza vaccine. Donor details come from another sample of the same person, matched by shared clones.

The CDR3 protein sequence reads: CASSLGGTAAYEQYF. The bases read TGCGCCAGCAGCTTGGGAGGGACAGCAGCCTACGAGCAGTACTTC. The chain is made from TRBV5-1 and TRBJ2-7, with 7 central nucleotides matching TRBD1. CDR1 SGHRS and CDR2 YFSETQ were looked up in the germline V gene. V is trimmed back by 0 bases and J by 2 bases, and the junction contains 5 bases that no gene match accounts for. Taken from cysteine to phenylalanine, the CDR3 has 15 residues. Kept here is only the CDR3 DNA, which spans 45 bases and is read in frame from base 1. With the rest looked up from the reference TRBV5-1 and TRBJ2-7 genes rather than sequenced, the full variable domain is KAGVTQTPRYLIKTRGQQVTLSCSPISGHRSVSWYQQTPGQGLQFLFEYFSETQRNKGNFPGRFSGRQFSNSRSEMNVSTLELGDSALYLCASSLGGTAAYEQYFGPGTRLTVT.